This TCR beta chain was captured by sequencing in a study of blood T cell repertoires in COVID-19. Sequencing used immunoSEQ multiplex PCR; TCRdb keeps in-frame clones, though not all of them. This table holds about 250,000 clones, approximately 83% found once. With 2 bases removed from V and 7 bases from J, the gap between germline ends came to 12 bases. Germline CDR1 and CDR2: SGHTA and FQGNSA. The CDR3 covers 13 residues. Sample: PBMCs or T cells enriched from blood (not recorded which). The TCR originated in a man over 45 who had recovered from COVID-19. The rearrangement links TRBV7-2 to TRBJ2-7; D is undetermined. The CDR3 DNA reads TGTGCCAGCAGCTTAAGAGGTCCGGAGGAGCAGTACTTC. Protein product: CASSLRGPEEQYF.